This T cell receptor (beta chain) was observed in a study of T cells after yellow fever vaccination. Study results and caveats: A small proportion of clonotypes was detected in both the CD4 and CD8 compartments. Subsequent to the booster, the majority of primary-vaccination clones reappeared (around 96% CD4, 88% CD8).

In TCRdb, the 5' RACE reads were re-called with MiXCR into one record per CDR3 protein. The sample lists some 350,000 distinct CDR3 sequences; around a tenth were seen once. This clonotype showed up many times. Its antigen is not identified. V gave up 3 bases and J gave up 0 bases, with 14 bases separating them. This CDR3 has 16 residues. Germline loops: CDR1 SGHVS, CDR2 FNYEAQ. The sequence derives from a man in his late teens or twenties who received the YFV17D yellow fever vaccine. V is TRBV7-6 and J is TRBJ2-5; perhaps TRBD1 as D (6 bases). The sample in question was PBMCs, obtained on the day of the first yellow fever vaccination. The CDR3 DNA reads TGTGCCAGCAGCTTTTATCAGGGGCCGAACCAAGAGACCCAGTACTTC. It codes for CASSFYQGPNQETQYF.